Each of the 7 T cell receptor beta chains below was sequenced from the same sample in a study of T cell responses to AZD1222 COVID-19 vaccine. This table comes from immunoSEQ multiplex PCR, and its TCRdb copy is limited to in-frame clones, with some not included. This sample yields roughly 120,000 clones, of which approximately 85% are seen a single time; around 4.4% belongs to the top ten. The specimen was peripheral blood, collected 28 days after the second AZD1222 dose. Source of these receptors: an adult who received the AZD1222 COVID-19 vaccine.

In this sample, this clone turned up once. The chain employs TRBV7-3 and TRBJ2-1; 7 bases fit TRBD1. Per germline, CDR1 SGHTA and CDR2 FQGTGA. The CDR3 contains 15 residues. V dropped 2 bases and J dropped 3; count of bases not matched to a gene: 4. CDR3 protein: CASSLGAGGYNEQFF. The CDR3 bases are TGTGCCAGCAGCTTAGGGGCAGGGGGCTACAATGAGCAGTTCTTC. The whole variable domain, filled in from reference TRBV7-3 and TRBJ2-1, reads GAGVSQTPSNKVTEKGKYVELRCDPISGHTALYWYRQSLGQGPEFLIYFQGTGAADDSGLPNDRFFAVRPEGSVSTLKIQRTERGDSAVYLCASSLGAGGYNEQFFGPGTRLTVL.

The chain carries TRBV27 and TRBJ2-7, with a weak D call TRBD1 (6 bases). The CDR3 sequence is 14 residues long. V lost 5 bases and J lost 6, with 17 bases in between. CDR1 is MNHEY, CDR2 SMNVEV, per germline (reference sequence). The CDR3 sequence: CASSEQGSPREQYF. As DNA, the CDR3 is TGTGCCAGCAGTGAACAGGGATCCCCCCGCGAGCAGTACTTC.

The CDR3 reads CSVGTVASGNTIYF. CDR3 in DNA: TGCAGCGTTGGTACAGTGGCCTCTGGAAACACCATATATTTT. This sequence joins TRBV29-1 and TRBJ1-3; D is ambiguous. The CDR3 length is 14 residues. The ends were cut back, 4 bases at V and 0 bases at J, with 10 bases in the middle. Germline V gives CDR1 SQVTM, CDR2 ANQGSEA. The full variable domain, in which reference TRBV29-1 and TRBJ1-3 provide the parts outside the CDR3, is SAVISQKPSRDICQRGTSLTIQCQVDSQVTMMFWYRQQPGQSLTLIATANQGSEATYESGFVIDKFPISRPNLTFSTLTVSNMSPEDSSIYLCSVGTVASGNTIYFGEGSWLTVV.

The CDR3 sequence is CASINPAHYSYEQYF. CDR3 in DNA: TGTGCCAGCATCAACCCCGCGCACTACTCCTACGAGCAGTACTTC. This chain connects TRBV28 to TRBJ2-7; D ambiguous. V was shortened by 7 bases and J by 0 bases, with 16 bases between the two germline ends. The CDR3 loop spans 15 amino acids. Germline V gene sequence: CDR1 MDHEN, CDR2 SYDVKM. Drawing the rest from reference TRBV28 and TRBJ2-7, the complete variable domain is DVKVTQSSRYLVKRTGEKVFLECVQDMDHENMFWYRQDPGLGLRLIYFSYDVKMKEKGDIPEGYSVSREKKERFSLILESASTNQTSMYLCASINPAHYSYEQYFGPGTRLTVT.

The rearrangement links TRBV7-3 to TRBJ2-5, with D maybe TRBD1 (5 bases). The germline CDR1 and CDR2 sequences are SGHTA and FQGTGA. The V end lost 1 base, the J end lost 2 bases, and 17 bases lay between the germline ends. This CDR3 comprises 17 residues. CDR3 nucleotides: TGTGCCAGCAGCTTAAGGGGTGGGGCCGGCCGGCAAGAGACCCAGTACTTC. It specifies CASSLRGGAGRQETQYF.

This chain joins TRBV28 and TRBJ1-2; the match to TRBD1 covers 8 bases. V gave up 5 bases and J gave up 7 bases; unmatched junction bases: 9. Germline CDR1 is MDHEN and CDR2 is SYDVKM. This CDR3 has 14 amino acids. CDR3 sequence reads: CASSIPQGGAGYTF. DNA for the CDR3: TGTGCCAGCAGTATCCCACAGGGGGGGGCTGGCTACACCTTC.

This clone was observed a single time. This rearrangement joins TRBV5-4 to TRBJ1-6; 7 nucleotides agree with TRBD1. CDR1 and CDR2 (germline): SGHNT, YYREEE (reference sequence). V was pared by 5 bases and J by 7 bases, with 12 bases of the junction left unmatched. This CDR3 contains 16 residues. The CDR3 sequence is CASSYGQAMWNSPLHF. CDR3 bases: TGTGCCAGCAGTTACGGACAGGCAATGTGGAATTCACCCCTCCACTTT.